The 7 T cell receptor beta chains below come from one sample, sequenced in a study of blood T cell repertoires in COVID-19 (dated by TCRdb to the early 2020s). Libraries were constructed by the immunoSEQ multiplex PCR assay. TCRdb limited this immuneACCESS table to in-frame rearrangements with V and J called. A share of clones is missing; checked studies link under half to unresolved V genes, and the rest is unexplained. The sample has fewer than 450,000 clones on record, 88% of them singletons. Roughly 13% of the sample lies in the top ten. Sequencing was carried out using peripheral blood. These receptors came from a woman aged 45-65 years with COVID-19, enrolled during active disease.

The CDR3 nucleotides are TGCGCCAGCAGCGGTCTCGGGTCGCAAGGCACTGAAGCTTTCTTT. Protein sequence: CASSGLGSQGTEAFF. The gene calls are TRBV5-1 and TRBJ1-1, with D uncertain. The CDR3 covers 15 residues. With 4 bases removed from V and 4 bases from J, the gap between germline ends came to 17 bases. The germline CDR1 and CDR2 sequences are SGHRS and YFSETQ.

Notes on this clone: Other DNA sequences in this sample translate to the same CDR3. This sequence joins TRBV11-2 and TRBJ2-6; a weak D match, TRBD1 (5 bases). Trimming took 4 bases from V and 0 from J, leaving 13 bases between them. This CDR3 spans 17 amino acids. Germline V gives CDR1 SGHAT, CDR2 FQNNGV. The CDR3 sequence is CASSSRVTPSGANVLTF. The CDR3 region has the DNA TGTGCCAGCAGCTCCAGGGTGACCCCCTCTGGGGCCAACGTCCTGACTTTC.

In DNA form, the CDR3 reads TGTGCCAGCAGCCAAGATCCCGGACAGGAGGGTAACTATGGCTACACCTTC. Translating gives CASSQDPGQEGNYGYTF. The rearrangement joins TRBV4-2 to TRBJ1-2, with 7 nucleotides matching TRBD1. V was pared by 0 bases and J by 1 base, with 8 bases of the junction left unmatched. The CDR3 runs to 17 residues. From germline, CDR1 is LGHNA and CDR2 YNFKEQ.

The CDR3 region has the DNA TGCGCCAGCACCCGGACAGGGGCCGCGGAGAACGAAGCTTTCTTT. Translation gives CASTRTGAAENEAFF. V gene TRBV5-1 combines with J gene TRBJ1-1; 9 bases map to TRBD1. J was trimmed by 8 bases and V by 6 bases; bases with no gene match: 14. The CDR3 consists of 15 residues. CDR1 SGHRS and CDR2 YFSETQ come from the germline V gene.

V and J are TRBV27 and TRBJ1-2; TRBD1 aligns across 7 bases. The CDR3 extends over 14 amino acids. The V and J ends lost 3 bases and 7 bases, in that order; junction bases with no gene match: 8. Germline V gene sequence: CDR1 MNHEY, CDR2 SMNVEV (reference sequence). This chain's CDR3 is CASSLRGLLGGYTF. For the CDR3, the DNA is TGTGCCAGCAGTTTGAGGGGGCTATTAGGTGGCTACACCTTC.

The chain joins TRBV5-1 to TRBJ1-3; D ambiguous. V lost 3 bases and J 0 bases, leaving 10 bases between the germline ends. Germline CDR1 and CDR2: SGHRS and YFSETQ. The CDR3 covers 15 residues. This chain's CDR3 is CASSYGLVSGNTIYF. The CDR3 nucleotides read TGCGCCAGCAGCTACGGACTTGTCTCTGGAAACACCATATATTTT.

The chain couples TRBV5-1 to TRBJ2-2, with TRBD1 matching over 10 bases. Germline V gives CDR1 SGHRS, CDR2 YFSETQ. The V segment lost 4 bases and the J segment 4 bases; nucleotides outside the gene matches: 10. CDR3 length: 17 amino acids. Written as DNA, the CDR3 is TGCGCCAGCAGCCCTCAGGGGACAGGGGAGAGCACCGGGGAGCTGTTTTTT. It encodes CASSPQGTGESTGELFF.